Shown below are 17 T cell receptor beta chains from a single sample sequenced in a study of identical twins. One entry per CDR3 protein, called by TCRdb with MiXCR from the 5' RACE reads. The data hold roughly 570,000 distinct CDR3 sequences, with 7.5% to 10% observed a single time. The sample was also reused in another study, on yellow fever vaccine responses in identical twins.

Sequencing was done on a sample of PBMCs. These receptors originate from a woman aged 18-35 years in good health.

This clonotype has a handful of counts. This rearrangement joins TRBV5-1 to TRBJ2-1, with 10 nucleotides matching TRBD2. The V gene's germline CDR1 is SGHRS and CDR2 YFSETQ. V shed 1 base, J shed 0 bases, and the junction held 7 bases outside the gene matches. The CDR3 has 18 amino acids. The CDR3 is CASSLWLAGDSSYNEQFF. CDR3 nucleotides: TGCGCCAGCAGCTTGTGGCTAGCGGGGGACAGCTCCTACAATGAGCAGTTCTTC.

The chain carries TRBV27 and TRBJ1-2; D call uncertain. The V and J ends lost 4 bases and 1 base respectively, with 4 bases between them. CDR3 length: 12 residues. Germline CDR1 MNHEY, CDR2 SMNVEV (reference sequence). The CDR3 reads CASSSFNYGYTF. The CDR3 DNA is TGTGCCAGCAGTTCCTTTAACTATGGCTACACCTTC.

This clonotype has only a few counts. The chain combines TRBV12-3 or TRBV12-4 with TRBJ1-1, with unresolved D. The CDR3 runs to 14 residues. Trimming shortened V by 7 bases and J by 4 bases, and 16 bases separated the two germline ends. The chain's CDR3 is CASTANRIGTEAFF. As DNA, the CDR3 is TGTGCCAGCACGGCTAATCGAATCGGCACTGAAGCTTTCTTT.

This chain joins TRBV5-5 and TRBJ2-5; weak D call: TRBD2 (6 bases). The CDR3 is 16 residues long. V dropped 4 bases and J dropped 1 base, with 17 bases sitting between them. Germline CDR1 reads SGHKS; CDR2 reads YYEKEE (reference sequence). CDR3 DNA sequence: TGTGCCAGCAGCCCGGCGGGTGTGGAGGGCCAAGAGACCCAGTACTTC. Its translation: CASSPAGVEGQETQYF.

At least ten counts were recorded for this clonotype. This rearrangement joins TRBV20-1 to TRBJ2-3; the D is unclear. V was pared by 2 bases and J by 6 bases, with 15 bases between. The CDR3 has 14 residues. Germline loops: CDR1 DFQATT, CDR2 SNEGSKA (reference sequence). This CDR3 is CSARSDSTSDTQYF. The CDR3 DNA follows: TGCAGTGCTAGAAGTGACTCTACATCCGATACGCAGTATTTT.

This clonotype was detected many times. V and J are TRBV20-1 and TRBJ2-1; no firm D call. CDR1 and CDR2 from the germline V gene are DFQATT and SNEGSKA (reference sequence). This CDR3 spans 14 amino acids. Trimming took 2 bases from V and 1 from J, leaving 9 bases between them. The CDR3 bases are TGCAGTGCTAGATTGGGTCTGTCCTACAATGAGCAGTTCTTC. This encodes CSARLGLSYNEQFF.

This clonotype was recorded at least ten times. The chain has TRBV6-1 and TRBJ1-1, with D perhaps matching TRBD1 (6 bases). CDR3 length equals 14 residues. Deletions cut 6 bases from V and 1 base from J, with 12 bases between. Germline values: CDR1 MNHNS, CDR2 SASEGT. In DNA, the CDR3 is TGTGCCAGCAGGAACCAGGGGCAGAACACTGAAGCTTTCTTT. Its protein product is CASRNQGQNTEAFF.

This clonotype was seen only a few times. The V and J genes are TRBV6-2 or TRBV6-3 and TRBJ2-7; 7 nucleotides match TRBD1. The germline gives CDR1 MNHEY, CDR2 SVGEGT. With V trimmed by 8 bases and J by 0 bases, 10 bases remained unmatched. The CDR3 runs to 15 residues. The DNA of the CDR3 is TGTGCCAGCGGGGGACAGCTTGGTTTCTCCTACGAGCAGTACTTC. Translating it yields CASGGQLGFSYEQYF.

The CDR3 DNA follows: TGTGCCACCAGCCGGCGAGAGACCCAGTACTTC. Amino acids: CATSRRETQYF. The chain carries TRBV24-1 and TRBJ2-5, with D hard to call. Germline-derived CDR1 and CDR2 are KGHDR and SFDVKD. Trimming removed 7 bases at V and 4 bases at J, with 6 bases between. This CDR3 has 11 residues.

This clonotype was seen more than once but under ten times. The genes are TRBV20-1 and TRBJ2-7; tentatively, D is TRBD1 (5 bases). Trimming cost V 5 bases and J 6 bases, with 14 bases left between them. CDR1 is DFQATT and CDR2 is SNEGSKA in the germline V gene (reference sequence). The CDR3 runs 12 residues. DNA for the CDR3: TGCAGTGCTGTAGCAGGGTTTCCCGAGCAGTACTTC. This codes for CSAVAGFPEQYF.

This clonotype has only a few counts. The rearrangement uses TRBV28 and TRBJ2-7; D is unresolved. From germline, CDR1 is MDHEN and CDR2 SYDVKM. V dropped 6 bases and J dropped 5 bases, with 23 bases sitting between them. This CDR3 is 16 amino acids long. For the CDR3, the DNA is TGTGCCAGCAGCATAACCCCGGGCCTCGGTTCCCACGAGCAGTACTTC. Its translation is CASSITPGLGSHEQYF.

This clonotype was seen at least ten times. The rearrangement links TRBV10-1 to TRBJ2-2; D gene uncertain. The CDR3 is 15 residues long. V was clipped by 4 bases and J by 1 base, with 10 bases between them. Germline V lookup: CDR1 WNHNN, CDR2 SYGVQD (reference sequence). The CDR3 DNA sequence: TGCGCCAGCAGTGGAAAACAGAAGAACACCGGGGAGCTGTTTTTT. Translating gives CASSGKQKNTGELFF.

The DNA for the CDR3 is TGTGCCAGCAGCTTAGCTCTACTGGCAGGGGTATTTGAGACCCAGTACTTC. Translated: CASSLALLAGVFETQYF. The rearrangement uses TRBV7-2 and TRBJ2-5; maybe TRBD1 (6 bases). Germline V gene data show CDR1 as SGHTA and CDR2 as FQGNSA. Trimming took off 0 bases at V and 5 bases at J, with 19 bases between the two ends. The length of the CDR3 is 17 residues.

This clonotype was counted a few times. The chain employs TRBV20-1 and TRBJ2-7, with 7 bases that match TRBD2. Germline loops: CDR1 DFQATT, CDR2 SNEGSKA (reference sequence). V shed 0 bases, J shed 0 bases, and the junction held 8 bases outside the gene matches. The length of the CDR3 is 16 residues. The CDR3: CSAREGVSGNSYEQYF. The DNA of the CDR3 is TGCAGTGCTAGAGAGGGGGTGAGCGGGAACTCCTACGAGCAGTACTTC.

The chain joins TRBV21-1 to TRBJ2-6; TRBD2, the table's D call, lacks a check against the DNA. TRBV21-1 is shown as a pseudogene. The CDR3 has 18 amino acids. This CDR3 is CASSKELAGGSGANVLTF. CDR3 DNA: TGTGCCAGCAGCAAAGAACTAGCGGGAGGCTCTGGGGCCAACGTCCTGACTTTC.

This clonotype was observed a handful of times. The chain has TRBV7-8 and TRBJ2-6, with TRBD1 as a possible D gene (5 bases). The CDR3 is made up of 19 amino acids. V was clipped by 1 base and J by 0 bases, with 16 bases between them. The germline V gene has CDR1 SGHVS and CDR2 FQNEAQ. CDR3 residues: CASSLGMTADLSGANVLTF. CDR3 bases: TGTGCCAGCAGCTTAGGGATGACAGCAGACCTCTCTGGGGCCAACGTCCTGACTTTC.

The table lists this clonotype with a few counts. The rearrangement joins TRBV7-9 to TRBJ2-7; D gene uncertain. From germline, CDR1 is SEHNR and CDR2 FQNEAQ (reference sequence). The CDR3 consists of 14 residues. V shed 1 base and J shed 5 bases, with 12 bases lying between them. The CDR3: CASSLGVSHHEQYF. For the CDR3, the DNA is TGTGCCAGCAGCTTAGGTGTCTCCCACCACGAGCAGTACTTC.